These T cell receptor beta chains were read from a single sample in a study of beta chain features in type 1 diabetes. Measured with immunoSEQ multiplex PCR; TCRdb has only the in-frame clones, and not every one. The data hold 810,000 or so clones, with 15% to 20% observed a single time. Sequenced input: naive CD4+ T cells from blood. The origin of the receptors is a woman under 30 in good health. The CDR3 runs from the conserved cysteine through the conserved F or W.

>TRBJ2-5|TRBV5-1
CASSASGSETQYF
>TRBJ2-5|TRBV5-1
CASSFGDLQETQYF
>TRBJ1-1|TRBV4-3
CASSQELTDTNTEAFF
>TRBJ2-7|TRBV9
CASSASGSGHEQYF
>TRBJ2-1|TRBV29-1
CSVVNRLSYNEQFF
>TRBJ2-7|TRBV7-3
CASSSTGRGEQYF
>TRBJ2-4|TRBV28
CASSAASAGLAKNIQYF
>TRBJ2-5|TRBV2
CASRPSAGPQETQYF
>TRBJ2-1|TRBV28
CVSGRPYNEQFF
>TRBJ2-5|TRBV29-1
CSVAWTGEETQYF
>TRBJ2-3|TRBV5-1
CASSLHLDTQYF
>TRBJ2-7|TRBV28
CASSPPVTYEQYF
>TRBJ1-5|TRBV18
CASSPPGVSNQPQHF
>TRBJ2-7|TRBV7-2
CASSLGVTDTYEQYF
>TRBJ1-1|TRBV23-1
CASGRGVNTEAFF
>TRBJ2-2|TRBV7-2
CASSSMPGANTGELFF
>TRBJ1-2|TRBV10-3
CAISAGTGSYGYTF
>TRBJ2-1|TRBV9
CASSVGVEVDREQFF
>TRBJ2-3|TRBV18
CASSPGGPGDTQYF
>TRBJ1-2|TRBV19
CASSAWTGAQRGYTF
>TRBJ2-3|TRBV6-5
CASTNRETDTQYF
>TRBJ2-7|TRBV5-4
CASSLAPRNSYEQYF
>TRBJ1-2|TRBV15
CATSRGPGQGLGGYTF
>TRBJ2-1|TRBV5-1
CASSQLLADPGNEQFF
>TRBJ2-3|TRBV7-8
CASSLGPSGAGGDVRAQYF
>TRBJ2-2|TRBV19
CASGNRANTGELFF
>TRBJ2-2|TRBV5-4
CASSFPSGELFF
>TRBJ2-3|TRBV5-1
CASSLFLAPSTDTQYF
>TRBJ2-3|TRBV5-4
CASSQSTDTQYF
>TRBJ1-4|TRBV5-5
CASSLGSGNEKLFF
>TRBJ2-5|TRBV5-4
CASSTRTSGITQYF
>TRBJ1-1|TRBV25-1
CASSEFVGTGMAEAFF
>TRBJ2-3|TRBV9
CASSVAGWGTDTQYF
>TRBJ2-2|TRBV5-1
CATSRAGDTGELFF
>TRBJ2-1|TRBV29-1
CSVEEQEYNEQFF
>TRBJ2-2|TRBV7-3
CASSLTGTVNTGELFF
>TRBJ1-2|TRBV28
CASMLHSYGYTF
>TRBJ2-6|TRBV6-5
CASSSAVSGANVLTF
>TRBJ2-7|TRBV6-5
CASSYSAGSPPYEQYF
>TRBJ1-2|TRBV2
CASRDDRLYGYTF
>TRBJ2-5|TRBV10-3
CAISDPGTSGRAGTQYF
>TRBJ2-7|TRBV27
CASSSRDTYEQYF
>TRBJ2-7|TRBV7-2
CASSLGRSYEQYF
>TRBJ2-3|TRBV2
CASSGGSADTQYF
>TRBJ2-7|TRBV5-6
CASSLVGREKAYEQYF
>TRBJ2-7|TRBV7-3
CASSLTSDPYEQYF
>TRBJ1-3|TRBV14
CASSPTRALSGNTIYF
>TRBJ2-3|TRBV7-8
CASSFSRVRTDTQYF
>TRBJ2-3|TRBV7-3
CASSEAGTRDTQYF
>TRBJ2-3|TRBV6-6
CASRTDHEVDTQYF
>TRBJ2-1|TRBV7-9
CASSVLAGETYNEQFF
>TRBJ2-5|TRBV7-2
CASSLASAGGETQYF
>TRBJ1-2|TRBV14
CASSQGRNYGYTF
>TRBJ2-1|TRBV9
CASSVELVYNEQFF